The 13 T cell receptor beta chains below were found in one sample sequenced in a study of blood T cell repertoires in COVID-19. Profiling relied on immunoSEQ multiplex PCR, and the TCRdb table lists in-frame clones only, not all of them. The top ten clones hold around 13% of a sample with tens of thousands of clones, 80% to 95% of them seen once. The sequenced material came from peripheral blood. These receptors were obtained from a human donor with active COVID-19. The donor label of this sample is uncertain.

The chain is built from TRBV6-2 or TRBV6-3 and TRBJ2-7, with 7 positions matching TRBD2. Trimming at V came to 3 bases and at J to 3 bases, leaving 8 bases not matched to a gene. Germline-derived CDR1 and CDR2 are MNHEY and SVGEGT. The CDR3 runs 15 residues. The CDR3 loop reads CASSYSAGGGYEQYF. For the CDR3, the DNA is TGTGCCAGCAGTTATTCCGCGGGCGGGGGCTACGAGCAGTACTTC.

The chain's CDR3 is CASSLGGYSNQPQHF. CDR3 coding DNA: TGTGCCAGCAGCTTAGGCGGATATAGCAATCAGCCCCAGCATTTT. The chain has TRBV7-9 and TRBJ1-5; D is unclear. The CDR3 has 15 amino acids. The germline V and J ends were trimmed by 1 base and 0 bases, with 7 bases remaining between them. Germline assignment: CDR1 SEHNR and CDR2 FQNEAQ (reference sequence).

CDR3 residues: CASSLFQGFEKLFF. CDR3 DNA sequence: TGTGCCAGCAGTTTATTCCAGGGTTTCGAAAAACTGTTTTTT. The chain links TRBV27 to TRBJ1-4; D is possibly TRBD1 (5 bases). V gave up 1 base and J gave up 8 bases, with 11 bases separating them. The CDR3 contains 14 residues. Germline CDR1 and CDR2: MNHEY and SMNVEV (reference sequence).

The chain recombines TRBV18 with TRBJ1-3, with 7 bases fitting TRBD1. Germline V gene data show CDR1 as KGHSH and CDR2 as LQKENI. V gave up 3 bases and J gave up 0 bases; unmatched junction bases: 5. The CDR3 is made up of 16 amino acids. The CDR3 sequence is CASSPWDRISGNTIYF. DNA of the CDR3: TGTGCCAGCTCACCCTGGGACAGAATCTCTGGAAACACCATATATTTT.

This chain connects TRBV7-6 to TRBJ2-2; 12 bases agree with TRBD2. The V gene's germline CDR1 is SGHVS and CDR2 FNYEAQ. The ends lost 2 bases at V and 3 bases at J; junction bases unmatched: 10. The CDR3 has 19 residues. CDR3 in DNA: TGTGCCAGCAGCTTAAACACACCGGGGACTAGCGGGCACACCGGGGAGCTGTTTTTT. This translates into CASSLNTPGTSGHTGELFF. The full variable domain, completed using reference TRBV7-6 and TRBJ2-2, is GAGVSQSPRYKVTKRGQDVALRCDPISGHVSLYWYRQALGQGPEFLTYFNYEAQQDKSGLPNDRFSAERPEGSISTLTIQRTEQRDSAMYRCASSLNTPGTSGHTGELFFGEGSRLTVL.

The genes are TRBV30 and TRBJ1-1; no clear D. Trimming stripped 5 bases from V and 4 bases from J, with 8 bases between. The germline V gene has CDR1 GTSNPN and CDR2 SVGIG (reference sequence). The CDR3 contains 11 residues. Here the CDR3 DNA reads TGTGCCTGGGGATCTTCCACTGAAGCTTTCTTT. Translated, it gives CAWGSSTEAFF.

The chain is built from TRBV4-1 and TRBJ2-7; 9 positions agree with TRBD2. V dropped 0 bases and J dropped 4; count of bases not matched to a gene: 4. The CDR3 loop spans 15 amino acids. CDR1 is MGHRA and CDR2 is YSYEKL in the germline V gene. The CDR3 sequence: CASSQESSGVYEQYF. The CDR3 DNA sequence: TGCGCCAGCAGCCAAGAGTCTAGCGGGGTTTACGAGCAGTACTTC.

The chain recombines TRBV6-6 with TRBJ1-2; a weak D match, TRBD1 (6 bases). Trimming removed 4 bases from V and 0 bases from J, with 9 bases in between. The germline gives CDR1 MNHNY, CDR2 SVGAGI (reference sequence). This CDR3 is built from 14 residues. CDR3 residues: CASSFSGANYGYTF. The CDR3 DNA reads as TGTGCCAGCAGTTTCTCAGGGGCTAACTATGGCTACACCTTC.

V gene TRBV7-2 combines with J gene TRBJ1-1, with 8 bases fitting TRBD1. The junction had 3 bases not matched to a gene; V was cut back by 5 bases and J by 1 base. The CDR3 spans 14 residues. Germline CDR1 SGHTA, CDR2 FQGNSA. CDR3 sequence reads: CASSTGQGNTEAFF. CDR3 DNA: TGTGCCAGCAGCACCGGACAGGGGAACACTGAAGCTTTCTTT.

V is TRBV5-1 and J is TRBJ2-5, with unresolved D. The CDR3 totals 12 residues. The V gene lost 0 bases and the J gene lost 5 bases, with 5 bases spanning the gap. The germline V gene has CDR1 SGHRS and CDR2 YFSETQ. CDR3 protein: CASSLVRETQYF. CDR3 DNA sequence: TGCGCCAGCAGCTTGGTTCGGGAGACCCAGTACTTC.

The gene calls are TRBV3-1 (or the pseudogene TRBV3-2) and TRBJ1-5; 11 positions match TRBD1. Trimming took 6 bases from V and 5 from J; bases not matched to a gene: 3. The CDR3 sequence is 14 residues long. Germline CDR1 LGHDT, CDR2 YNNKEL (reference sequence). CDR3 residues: CASRAGQGDQPQHF. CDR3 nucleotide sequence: TGTGCCAGCAGGGCGGGACAGGGGGATCAGCCCCAGCATTTT.

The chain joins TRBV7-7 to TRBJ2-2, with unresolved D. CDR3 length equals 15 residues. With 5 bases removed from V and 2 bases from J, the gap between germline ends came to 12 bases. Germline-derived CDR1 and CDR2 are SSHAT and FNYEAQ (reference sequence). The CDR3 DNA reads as TGTGCCAGCAGCCCTATGAGAGTCAACACCGGGGAGCTGTTTTTT. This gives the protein CASSPMRVNTGELFF.

CDR3: CASSSPGTGLTYNSPLHF. The CDR3 DNA reads TGTGCCAGCAGTTCGCCCGGGACAGGGCTCACCTATAATTCACCCCTCCACTTT. The chain carries TRBV28 and TRBJ1-6; 9 positions agree with TRBD1. Trimming cost V 4 bases and J 2 bases; bases outside gene matches: 9. Germline-derived CDR1 and CDR2 are MDHEN and SYDVKM. This CDR3 has 18 residues.